The 19 T cell receptor beta chains presented below share a single source sample, sequenced in a study of regulatory T cells in long-lasting Graves disease (dated by TCRdb to the early 2020s). This specimen's time point label, interpreted: newly diagnosed GD, antithyroid drugs for less than 3 months. For both TCR sequencing and RNA sequencing, RNA was extracted from PBMCs in TRIzol. To prepare the library, multiplex PCR was applied. The listed sequencing device is Illumina HiSeq 4000. TCR beta libraries were built with iRepertoire HTBI primers and Arm-PCR amplification of CDR3 regions. Starting from the raw public reads, TCRdb applied fastp trimming at Q25, assembled clones with MiXCR and retained in-frame beta chains. Under each unique CDR3 protein, matching rows form one entry showing the most common genes and DNA. The sample table holds about 440,000 distinct CDR3 sequences, of which 15% were seen once. Approximately 16% of the sample is in the top ten clones.

The same data also went into a second study, on T cells in Graves' hyperthyroidism and ophthalmopathy.

The material sequenced was peripheral blood mononuclear cells (PBMCs), taken at new diagnosis, from a patient treated with antithyroid drugs. The origin of the receptors is a woman aged 25 to 45 with Graves disease. Donor details come from another sample of the same person, matched by shared clones.

This clonotype was seen a few times. Being one base from a much bigger clone, this may be a read error. The chain joins TRBV20-1 to TRBJ2-5; D may be TRBD2 (6 bases). The CDR3 is 15 amino acids. Germline CDR1 is DFQATT and CDR2 is SNEGSKA (reference sequence). This chain's CDR3 is CSTYSSGTFQGTQYF. The CDR3 nucleotides are TGCAGTACCTACTCCTCCGGGACTTTCCAAGGGACCCAGTACTTC.

The V gene is TRBV11-2, the J gene TRBJ2-1, with 12 bases lining up with TRBD2. The CDR3 contains 16 residues. Looked up from germline, CDR1 is SGHAT and CDR2 is FQNNGV. The ends lost 6 bases at V and 4 bases at J; junction bases unmatched: 7. As DNA, the CDR3 is TGTGCCAGCAGTTCAAGACTAGCGGGAGTGTACAATGAGCAGTTCTTC. It translates to CASSSRLAGVYNEQFF.

This clonotype has at least ten counts. The chain carries TRBV19 and TRBJ2-5, with 11 bases lining up with TRBD2. The CDR3 is made up of 14 amino acids. The junction had 8 bases not matched to a gene; V was cut back by 9 bases and J by 5 bases. The germline V gene encodes CDR1 LNHDA and CDR2 SQIVND (reference sequence). The CDR3 region is CASSSTSGTETQYF. Written as DNA, the CDR3 is TGTGCCAGCTCATCGACTAGCGGGACGGAGACCCAGTACTTC.

The chain couples TRBV5-1 to TRBJ2-2; D is possibly TRBD2 (5 bases). V gave up 2 bases and J gave up 2 bases, with 10 bases separating them. In germline, CDR1 is SGHRS, CDR2 YFSETQ. The CDR3 consists of 15 residues. This CDR3 reads CASSLDGDNTGELFF. For the CDR3, the DNA is TGCGCCAGCAGCTTAGACGGGGATAACACCGGGGAGCTGTTTTTT. The variable domain in full, with the rest retrieved from reference TRBV5-1 and TRBJ2-2, is KAGVTQTPRYLIKTRGQQVTLSCSPISGHRSVSWYQQTPGQGLQFLFEYFSETQRNKGNFPGRFSGRQFSNSRSEMNVSTLELGDSALYLCASSLDGDNTGELFFGEGSRLTVL.

The sample holds many counts of this clonotype. V is TRBV3-1 and J is TRBJ1-2; D is perhaps TRBD1 (5 bases). The CDR3 totals 15 residues. Germline CDR1 and CDR2: LGHDT and YNNKEL (reference sequence). The V gene lost 1 base and the J gene lost 2 bases, with 11 bases spanning the gap. The CDR3 is CASSQAGRTNYGYTF. DNA of the CDR3: TGTGCCAGCAGCCAAGCTGGACGGACAAACTATGGCTACACCTTC.

This clonotype was found a few times. The chain recombines TRBV6-1 with TRBJ1-1; 11 bases match TRBD1. Germline V gives CDR1 MNHNS, CDR2 SASEGT. J lost 6 bases, V lost 7 bases, and 1 base had no gene match. The CDR3 has 12 residues. In nucleotides, the CDR3 is TGTGCCAGCAAGGGACAGGGGGCTGAAGCTTTCTTT. It is translated as CASKGQGAEAFF.

The gene calls are TRBV6-1 and TRBJ2-5; 15 bases line up with TRBD2. Germline values: CDR1 MNHNS, CDR2 SASEGT. V was pared by 6 bases and J by 5 bases, with 4 bases of the junction left unmatched. The CDR3 consists of 15 residues. The CDR3 nucleotides read TGTGCCAGCAGGGGGACTAGCGGGAGGTATGAGACCCAGTACTTC. This codes for CASRGTSGRYETQYF.

This clonotype was seen many times. DNA for the CDR3: TGTGCCACCAGCATTGAAGGGGGGTCTCTACGGTACAATGAGCAGTTCTTC. Its translation is CATSIEGGSLRYNEQFF. The chain recombines TRBV24-1 with TRBJ2-1, with D tentatively TRBD1 or TRBD2 (6 bases each). In germline, CDR1 is KGHDR, CDR2 SFDVKD. CDR3 length equals 17 residues. V shed 7 bases and J shed 4 bases, with 22 bases lying between them.

Many counts were recorded for this clonotype. This chain links TRBV11-2 with TRBJ2-1; tentative D call: TRBD2 (6 bases). Germline values: CDR1 SGHAT, CDR2 FQNNGV. The germline V and J ends were trimmed by 5 bases and 8 bases, with 19 bases remaining between them. The CDR3 sequence is 15 residues long. CDR3 residues: CASSPGLTTKDEQFF. As DNA, the CDR3 is TGTGCCAGCAGCCCGGGACTCACTACGAAGGATGAGCAGTTCTTC.

In this sample, this clonotype turned up a few times. The chain has TRBV5-1 and TRBJ2-3; D may be TRBD1 or TRBD2 (5 bases each). V was shortened by 4 bases and J by 14 bases, with 17 bases between the two germline ends. CDR3 size: 12 residues. Germline V CDR1 and CDR2: SGHRS, YFSETQ. The CDR3 spells CASSPPGPVGYF. The DNA for the CDR3 is TGCGCCAGCAGCCCCCCGGGGCCAGTGGGGTATTTT.

The genes are TRBV24-1 and TRBJ1-5; tentative D call: TRBD1 (6 bases). V was shortened by 2 bases and J by 9 bases, with 10 bases between the two germline ends. Germline CDR1 KGHDR, CDR2 SFDVKD. CDR3 length equals 13 residues. The CDR3, as DNA: TGTGCCACCAGTGATTACAGGGACGGGCCCCAGCATTTT. Its protein is CATSDYRDGPQHF.

This rearrangement joins TRBV20-1 to TRBJ2-7, with 11 bases matching TRBD2. This CDR3 has 13 amino acids. The trim removed 5 bases at V and 4 bases at J, leaving 4 bases unmatched. Germline CDR1 reads DFQATT; CDR2 reads SNEGSKA (reference sequence). CDR3 in DNA: TGCAGTGCTCGGGGACTAGCGGAATACGAGCAGTACTTC. It is translated as CSARGLAEYEQYF.

This clonotype was recorded many times. CDR3 in amino acids: CASSVDPGLGNGELFF. CDR3 bases: TGTGCCAGCAGCGTCGACCCGGGACTAGGGAACGGGGAGCTGTTTTTT. The chain couples TRBV9 to TRBJ2-2; TRBD2 matches 8 bases. The CDR3 has 16 residues. Looked up from germline, CDR1 is SGDLS and CDR2 is YYNGEE. Trimming at V came to 2 bases and at J to 7 bases, leaving 10 bases not matched to a gene.

Many counts were recorded for this clonotype. The chain is built from TRBV20-1 and TRBJ2-7; TRBD2 aligns across 7 bases. CDR3 size: 14 residues. The V segment lost 1 base and the J segment 2 bases; nucleotides outside the gene matches: 5. Germline V gene data show CDR1 as DFQATT and CDR2 as SNEGSKA (reference sequence). CDR3 nucleotide sequence: TGCAGTGCTAGAGGGGGGAGCGGGGCCTACGAGCAGTACTTC. Amino acids: CSARGGSGAYEQYF.

This clonotype appeared a few times. The CDR3 DNA sequence: TGTGCCAGCAGTCCTACCGGGACTAGCGGGGCCGAGCAGTACTTC. Translated: CASSPTGTSGAEQYF. V is TRBV2 and J is TRBJ2-7; TRBD2 matches 13 bases. CDR1 and CDR2 from the germline V gene are SNHLY and FYNNEI. The J segment lost 6 bases and the V segment lost 5 bases, leaving 7 bases of the junction unmatched. The CDR3 runs 15 residues.

This clonotype was recorded at least ten times. This chain links TRBV18 with TRBJ2-5, with D uncertain. The V gene lost 3 bases and the J gene lost 5 bases, with 16 bases spanning the gap. The CDR3 sequence is 15 residues long. CDR1 and CDR2 (germline): KGHSH, LQKENI. The DNA of the CDR3 is TGTGCCAGCTCACCTCCCCGACAACCAAGGGAGACCCAGTACTTC. This translates into CASSPPRQPRETQYF.

This clonotype was detected ten times or more. The chain employs TRBV4-1 and TRBJ2-3; unclear D gene. This CDR3 region has 14 residues. Trimming pared 0 bases from V and 6 bases from J, leaving 10 bases between. Germline values: CDR1 MGHRA, CDR2 YSYEKL. In nucleotides, the CDR3 is TGCGCCAGCAGCCAAGAAGTACCCGCGGATACGCAGTATTTT. Amino acid sequence: CASSQEVPADTQYF.

J is TRBJ2-7 and V is TRBV12-3 or TRBV12-4, with 9 nucleotides matching TRBD2. The CDR3 is made up of 13 amino acids. V lost 6 bases to trimming and J lost 4 bases; unmatched junction nucleotides: 4. The CDR3 here is CASSQGLAYEQYF. The CDR3 nucleotides are TGTGCCAGCAGCCAGGGACTAGCTTACGAGCAGTACTTC.

There are many counts of this clonotype. The rearrangement links TRBV20-1 to TRBJ1-2, with D unresolved. This CDR3 contains 13 residues. Trimming took off 5 bases at V and 0 bases at J, with 10 bases between the two ends. The V gene's germline CDR1 is DFQATT and CDR2 SNEGSKA (reference sequence). CDR3 amino acids: CSALGITNYGYTF. The CDR3 coding sequence is TGCAGTGCTCTGGGGATTACTAACTATGGCTACACCTTC.